This T cell receptor beta chain was captured in a study of T-cell reconstitution after alpha-beta-depleted transplantation in children listed by TCRdb under 2016. Background on the whole study: The study quantitatively tracked T-cell immune reconstitution after TCRalphabeta/CD19-depleted allogeneic hematopoietic cell transplantation in children using TCR repertoire profiling.

Paper-wide results and their limitations: Over subsequent months, a decline in hyperexpanded clone frequencies was noted, and after one year, T-cell counts and TCRbeta diversity were mostly ascribed to newly produced T cells. In some patients, the high TCRbeta diversity seen at day 60 was put down to recipient T cells and intrathymic progenitors that had survived conditioning. The apparently early alphabetaT-cell count recovery about two months after transplant was reportedly dependent on only several hundred rapidly expanded clones derived from non-depleted graft cells.

Taken with the paper, the label for treatment or condition translates to: allogeneic hematopoietic cell transplantation with graft depleted of TCRalphabeta T cells and CD19 B cells. Transplant recipients were children who received TCRalphabeta/CD19-depleted allogeneic hematopoietic cell grafts. The table lists this clonotype with a few counts. Its cognate antigen has yet to be identified. Base quality data are lacking; no much larger clone is found one base away. Library preparation used PCR. The data were produced on an Illumina HiSeq 2500. TCR library preparation used molecular barcoding, with unique molecular identifiers applied to normalize quantification of the TCRbeta repertoire. TCRdb reanalyzed the raw reads on its own, using fastp at Q25 for trimming and MiXCR for clone calling, and kept in-frame beta chains. Duplicate CDR3 protein sequences are folded into a single record with the most common DNA and genes. Recorded for this sample are around 960,000 distinct CDR3 sequences; less than 30% of them occurred a single time. The ten largest clones represent 28% of the sample.

This receptor was taken from a boy younger than two who had a stem cell transplant for SCID, so the T cells may come from the graft donor. The sequencing here drew on PBMCs, mostly from graft donor cells, taken 360 days after TCRalphabeta/CD19-depleted stem cell transplant.

The CDR3 protein: CASSLDKSETQYF. The sequenced DNA is TGCGCCAGCAGCTTGGACAAAAGTGAGACCCAGTACTTC. In this chain, TRBV5-1 is recombined with TRBJ2-5, with the identity of the D gene unclear. There are 13 amino acids in the CDR3, from cysteine to phenylalanine inclusive. Only the CDR3 DNA stays, 39 bases, in frame from base 1. The germline V gene provides CDR1 SGHRS and CDR2 YFSETQ. V is shortened by 0 bases, J by 5 bases, and the region joining them spans 8 bases.